This T cell receptor (beta chain) emerged from a study of T cell repertoires in cytomegalovirus infection. Looking at the study overall: Both a matching HLA type and CMV infection were indicated by public TCR beta signatures. Study conclusions and caveats: The cumulative frequency of public TCR beta families distinguished individuals who carried CMV together with the relevant HLA.

As concerns this clonotype: Its antigen remains unknown.

MiXCR, applied by TCRdb to the reads, yields one record per CDR3 protein. The table lists over 120,000 distinct CDR3 sequences, 32% of them singletons. Sample: CD8+ T cells from cultured PBMCs, taken from culture after CMV antigen stimulation. This sequence was found in a human donor in good health (CMV status not recorded). Some clones in this sample may be carry-over from other donors' samples.

CDR3 nucleotide sequence: TGCGCCAGCAGTGAGTGGGGGAGCACTGAAGCTTTCTTT. Translated, it gives CASSEWGSTEAFF. The V gene is TRBV10-2, the J gene TRBJ1-1; D possibly corresponds to TRBD1 (5 bases). The V end was cut by 1 base, the J end by 4 bases, with 7 bases between. This CDR3 comprises 13 residues. The germline CDR1 and CDR2 sequences are WSHSY and SAAADI.